Below are 3 T cell receptor beta chains sequenced from a single sample in a study of T cell responses to AZD1222 COVID-19 vaccine. Clones were sequenced by immunoSEQ multiplex PCR, and TCRdb holds only the in-frame ones, with some missing. The sample lists 130,000 or so clones; 75% to 95% were seen once. The material was peripheral blood, obtained 28 days after the second dose of the MenACWY control vaccine. Receptors originate from an adult who received the MenACWY meningococcal vaccine as a control.

The rearrangement links TRBV7-9 to TRBJ2-5, with D unresolved. With 2 bases removed from V and 4 bases from J, the gap between germline ends came to 2 bases. The germline V gene encodes CDR1 SEHNR and CDR2 FQNEAQ (reference sequence). CDR3 length equals 11 residues. The CDR3 sequence is CASSLTETQYF. CDR3 in DNA: TGTGCCAGCAGCTTAACAGAGACCCAGTACTTC.

The gene calls are TRBV28 and TRBJ1-3; a weak D match, TRBD1 (5 bases). V lost 4 bases and J lost 2, with 12 bases in between. The CDR3 has 15 residues. Germline CDR1 is MDHEN and CDR2 is SYDVKM. The CDR3 DNA is TGTGCCAGCAGTTCCCACCAGGGTCCTGGAAACACCATATATTTT. It encodes CASSSHQGPGNTIYF.

This clone was observed a handful of times. V gene TRBV18 combines with J gene TRBJ2-5, with a possible D match to TRBD1 (5 bases). The germline V gene encodes CDR1 KGHSH and CDR2 LQKENI. With 4 bases removed from V and 7 bases from J, the gap between germline ends came to 13 bases. The CDR3 length is 13 residues. This chain's CDR3 is CASSLDTQGTQYF. Written as DNA, the CDR3 is TGTGCCAGCTCACTGGACACCCAGGGGACCCAGTACTTC.